The source of this T cell receptor beta chain is a study of cytomegalovirus exposure and HLA in healthy donors. Nominal health characterized the donors when sampled, though unrecorded immune exposures were likely. Both 60 Vbeta primers and 13 Jbeta primers went into the PCR. The repertoire was sequenced with immunoSEQ multiplex PCR; TCRdb's copy has only in-frame clones and lacks some. The profile shows 95,000 to 110,000 clones, around two thirds of them singletons. In the case of this clone: Its target is not known.

Study results and caveats: Later analysis showed TCR association rates varying by HLA locus, highest for DRB1 and lowest for HLA-C. Highly shared sequence variants in one cluster were likely a sequencing artifact. Sequencing depth across donors, presence/absence analyses assumed, was roughly uniform.

The CDR3 has 13 residues. With 10 bases clipped from V and 8 bases from J, the junction kept 10 bases outside the gene matches. Germline CDR1 is MNHEY and CDR2 is SMNVEV (reference sequence). The chain recombines TRBV27 with TRBJ2-1; 8 bases agree with TRBD2. This sequence was found in a woman between 45 and 65 years old in good health and CMV-seronegative. The sample comprised PBMCs. As DNA, the CDR3 is TGTGCCACCGCCGGGACTAGTGCCTATGAGCAGTTCTTC. This encodes CATAGTSAYEQFF.